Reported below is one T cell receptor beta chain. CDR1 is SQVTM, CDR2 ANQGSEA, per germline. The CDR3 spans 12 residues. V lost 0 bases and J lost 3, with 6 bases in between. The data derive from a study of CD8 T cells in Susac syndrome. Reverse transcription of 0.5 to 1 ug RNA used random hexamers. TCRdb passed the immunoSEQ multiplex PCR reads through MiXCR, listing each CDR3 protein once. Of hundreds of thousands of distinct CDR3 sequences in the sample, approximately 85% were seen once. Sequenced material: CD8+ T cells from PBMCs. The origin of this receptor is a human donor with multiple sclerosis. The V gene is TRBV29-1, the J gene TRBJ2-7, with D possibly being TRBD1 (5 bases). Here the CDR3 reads CSVEEQDYEQYF. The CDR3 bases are TGCAGCGTTGAAGAACAGGACTACGAGCAGTACTTC.